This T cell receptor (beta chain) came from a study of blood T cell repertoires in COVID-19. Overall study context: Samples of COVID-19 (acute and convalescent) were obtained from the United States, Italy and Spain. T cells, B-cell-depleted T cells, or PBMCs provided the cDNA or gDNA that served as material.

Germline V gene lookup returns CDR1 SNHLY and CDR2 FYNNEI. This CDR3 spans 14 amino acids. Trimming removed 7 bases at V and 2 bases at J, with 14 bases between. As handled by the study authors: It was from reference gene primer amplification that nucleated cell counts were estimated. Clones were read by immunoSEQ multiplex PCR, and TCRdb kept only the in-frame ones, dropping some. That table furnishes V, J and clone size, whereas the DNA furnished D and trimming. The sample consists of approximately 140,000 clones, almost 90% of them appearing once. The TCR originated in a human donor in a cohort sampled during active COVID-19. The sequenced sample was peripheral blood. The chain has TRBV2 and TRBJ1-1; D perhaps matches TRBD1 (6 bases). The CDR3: CASKMIQGNTEAFF. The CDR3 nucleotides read TGTGCCAGCAAGATGATACAGGGTAACACTGAAGCTTTCTTT.